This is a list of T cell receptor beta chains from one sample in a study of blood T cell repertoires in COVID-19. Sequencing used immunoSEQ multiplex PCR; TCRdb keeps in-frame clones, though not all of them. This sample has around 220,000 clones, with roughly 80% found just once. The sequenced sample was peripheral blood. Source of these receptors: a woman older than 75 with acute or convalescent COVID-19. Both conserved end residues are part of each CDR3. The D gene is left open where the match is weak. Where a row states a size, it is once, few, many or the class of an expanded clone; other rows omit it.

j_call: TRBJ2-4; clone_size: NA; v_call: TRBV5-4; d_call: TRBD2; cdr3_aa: CASSAGLAGASDIQYF; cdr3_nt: TGTGCCAGCAGCGCGGGACTAGCGGGGGCTTCTGACATTCAGTACTTC
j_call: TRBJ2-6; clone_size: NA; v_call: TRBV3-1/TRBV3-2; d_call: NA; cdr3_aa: CASKTSSGANVLTF; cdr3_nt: TGTGCCAGCAAGACTTCTTCTGGGGCCAACGTCCTGACTTTC
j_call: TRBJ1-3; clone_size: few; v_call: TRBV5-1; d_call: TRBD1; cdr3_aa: CASSLDRGGSGNTIYF; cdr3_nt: TGCGCCAGCAGCTTGGACAGGGGAGGCTCTGGAAACACCATATATTTT
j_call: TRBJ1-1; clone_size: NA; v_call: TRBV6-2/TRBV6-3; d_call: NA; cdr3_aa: CASSYPPWGGGDTEAFF; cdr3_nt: TGTGCCAGCAGTTACCCCCCTTGGGGAGGAGGGGACACTGAAGCTTTCTTT
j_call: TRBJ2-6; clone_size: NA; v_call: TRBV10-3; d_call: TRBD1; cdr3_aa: CAISEGQGASGANVLTF; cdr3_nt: TGTGCCATCAGTGAGGGACAGGGAGCCTCTGGGGCCAACGTCCTGACTTTC
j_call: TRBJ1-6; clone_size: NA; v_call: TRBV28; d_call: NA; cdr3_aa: CASITGYNSPLHF; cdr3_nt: TGTGCCAGCATCACAGGTTATAATTCACCCCTCCACTTT
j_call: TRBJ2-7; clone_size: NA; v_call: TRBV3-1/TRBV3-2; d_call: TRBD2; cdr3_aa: CASSRTSGIDSYEQYF; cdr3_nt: TGTGCCAGCAGCCGGACTAGCGGTATTGACTCCTACGAGCAGTACTTC
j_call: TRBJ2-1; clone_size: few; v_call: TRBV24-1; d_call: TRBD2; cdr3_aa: CATSDFSGGASEQFF; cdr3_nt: TGTGCCACCAGTGATTTCAGCGGGGGGGCCTCTGAGCAGTTCTTC
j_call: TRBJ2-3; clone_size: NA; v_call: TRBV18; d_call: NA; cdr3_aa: CASSIGGPTDTQYF; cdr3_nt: TGTGCCAGCTCTATCGGGGGTCCGACAGATACGCAGTATTTT
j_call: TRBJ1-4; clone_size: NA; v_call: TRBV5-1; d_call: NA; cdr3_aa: CASSSENRGEEKLFF; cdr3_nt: TGCGCCAGCAGCTCCGAAAACCGCGGCGAAGAAAAACTGTTTTTT
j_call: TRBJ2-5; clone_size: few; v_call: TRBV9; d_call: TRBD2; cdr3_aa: CASSVGVAGGPGETQYF; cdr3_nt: TGTGCCAGCAGCGTAGGGGTAGCGGGGGGGCCTGGAGAGACCCAGTACTTC
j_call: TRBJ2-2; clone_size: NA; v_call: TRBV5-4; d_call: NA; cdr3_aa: CASSLDWRGTGELFF; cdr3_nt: TGTGCCAGCAGCTTGGATTGGCGAGGAACCGGGGAGCTGTTTTTT
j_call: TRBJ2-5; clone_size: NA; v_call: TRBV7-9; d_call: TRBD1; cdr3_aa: CASSLGQGAWETQYF; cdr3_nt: TGTGCCAGCAGCTTAGGACAGGGGGCTTGGGAGACCCAGTACTTC
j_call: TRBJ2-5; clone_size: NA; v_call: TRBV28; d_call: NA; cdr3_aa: CASSRTNQETQYF; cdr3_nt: TGTGCCAGCAGCCGGACTAATCAAGAGACCCAGTACTTC
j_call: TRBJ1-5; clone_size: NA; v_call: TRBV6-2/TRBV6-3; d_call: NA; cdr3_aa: CASSYYPGARPQHF; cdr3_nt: TGTGCCAGCAGTTACTATCCAGGGGCAAGGCCCCAGCATTTT
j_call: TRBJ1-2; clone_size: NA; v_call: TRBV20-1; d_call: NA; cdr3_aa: CSASLGPPPGYTF; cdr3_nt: TGCAGTGCTAGTCTTGGGCCCCCGCCGGGCTACACCTTC
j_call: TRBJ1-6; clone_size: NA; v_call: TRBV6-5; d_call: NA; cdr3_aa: CASTISSYNSPLHF; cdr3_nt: TGTGCCAGCACTATAAGCTCCTATAATTCACCCCTCCACTTT
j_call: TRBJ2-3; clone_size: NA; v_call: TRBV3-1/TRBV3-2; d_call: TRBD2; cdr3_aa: CASSQEALAGGRGDTQYF; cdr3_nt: TGTGCCAGCAGCCAAGAGGCGCTAGCGGGGGGGCGGGGAGATACGCAGTATTTT